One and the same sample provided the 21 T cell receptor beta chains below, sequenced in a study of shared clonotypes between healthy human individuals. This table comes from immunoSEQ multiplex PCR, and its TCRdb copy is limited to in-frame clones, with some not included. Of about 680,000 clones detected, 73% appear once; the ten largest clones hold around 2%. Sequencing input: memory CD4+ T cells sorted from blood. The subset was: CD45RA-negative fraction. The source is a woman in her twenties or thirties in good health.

CDR3: CASSSDRANEKLFF. The CDR3 bases are TGTGCCAGCAGTTCCGACAGGGCGAATGAAAAACTGTTTTTT. This sequence joins TRBV5-4 and TRBJ1-4, with 7 positions matching TRBD1. Germline V CDR1 and CDR2: SGHNT, YYREEE (reference sequence). V was pared by 5 bases and J by 5 bases, with 6 bases of the junction left unmatched. CDR3 length: 14 residues.

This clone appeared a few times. This chain's CDR3 is CASSRTAHAGNTIYF. In DNA, the CDR3 is TGTGCCAGTAGTAGGACAGCCCATGCGGGAAACACCATATATTTT. The chain is built from TRBV19 and TRBJ1-3; TRBD1 might be the D (6 bases). The ends were cut back, 4 bases at V and 4 bases at J, with 14 bases in the middle. This CDR3 is 15 amino acids long. Germline V CDR1 and CDR2: LNHDA, SQIVND (reference sequence).

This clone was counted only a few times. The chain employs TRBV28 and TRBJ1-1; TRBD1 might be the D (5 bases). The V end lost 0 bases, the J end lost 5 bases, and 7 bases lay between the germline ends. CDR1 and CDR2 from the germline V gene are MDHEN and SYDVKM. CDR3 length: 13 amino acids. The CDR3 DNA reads TGTGCCAGCAGTTTATGGAGGGGAACTGAAGCTTTCTTT. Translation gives CASSLWRGTEAFF.

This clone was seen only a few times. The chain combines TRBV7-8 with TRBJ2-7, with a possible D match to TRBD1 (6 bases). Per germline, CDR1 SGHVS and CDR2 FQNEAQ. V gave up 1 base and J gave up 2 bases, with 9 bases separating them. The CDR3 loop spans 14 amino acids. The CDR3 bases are TGTGCCAGCAGCTTAGGTAACAGGGCCTACGAGCAGTACTTC. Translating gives CASSLGNRAYEQYF. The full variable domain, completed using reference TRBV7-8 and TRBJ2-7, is GAGVSQSPRYKVAKRGQDVALRCDPISGHVSLFWYQQALGQGPEFLTYFQNEAQLDKSGLPSDRFFAERPEGSVSTLKIQRTQQEDSAVYLCASSLGNRAYEQYFGPGTRLTVT.

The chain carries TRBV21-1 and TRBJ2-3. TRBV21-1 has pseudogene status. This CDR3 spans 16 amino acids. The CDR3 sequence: CASSNRTPSSPDTQYF. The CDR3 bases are TGTGCCAGCAGCAATAGGACCCCCAGCTCCCCAGATACGCAGTATTTT.

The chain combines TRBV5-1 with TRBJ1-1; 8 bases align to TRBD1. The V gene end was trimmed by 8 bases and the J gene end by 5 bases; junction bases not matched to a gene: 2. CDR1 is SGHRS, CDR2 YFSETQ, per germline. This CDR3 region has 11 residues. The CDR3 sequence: CASRQGTEAFF. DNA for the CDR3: TGCGCCAGTCGACAGGGGACTGAAGCTTTCTTT.

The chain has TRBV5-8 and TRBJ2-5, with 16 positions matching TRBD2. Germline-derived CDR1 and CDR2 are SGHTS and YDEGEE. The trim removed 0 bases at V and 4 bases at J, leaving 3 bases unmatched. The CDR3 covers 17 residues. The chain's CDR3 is CASSLAGLAGGGETQYF. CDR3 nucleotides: TGTGCCAGCAGCTTGGCGGGACTAGCGGGAGGGGGAGAGACCCAGTACTTC. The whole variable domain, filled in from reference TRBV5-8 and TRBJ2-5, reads EAGVTQSPTHLIKTRGQQATLRCSPISGHTSVYWYQQALGLGLQFLLWYDEGEERNRGNFPPRFSGRQFPNYSSELNVNALELEDSALYLCASSLAGLAGGGETQYFGPGTRLLVL.

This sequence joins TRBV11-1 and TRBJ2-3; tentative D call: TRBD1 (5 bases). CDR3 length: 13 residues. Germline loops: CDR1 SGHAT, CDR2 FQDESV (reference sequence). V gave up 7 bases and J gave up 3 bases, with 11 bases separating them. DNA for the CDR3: TGTGCCAGCATCCCAGCAGGGACAGATACGCAGTATTTT. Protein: CASIPAGTDTQYF.

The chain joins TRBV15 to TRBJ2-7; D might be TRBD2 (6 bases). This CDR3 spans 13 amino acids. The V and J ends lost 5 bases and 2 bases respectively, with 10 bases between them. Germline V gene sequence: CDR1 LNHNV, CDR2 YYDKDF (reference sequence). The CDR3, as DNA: TGTGCCACCAGCCTAGCGTTAGCCTACGAGCAGTACTTC. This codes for CATSLALAYEQYF.

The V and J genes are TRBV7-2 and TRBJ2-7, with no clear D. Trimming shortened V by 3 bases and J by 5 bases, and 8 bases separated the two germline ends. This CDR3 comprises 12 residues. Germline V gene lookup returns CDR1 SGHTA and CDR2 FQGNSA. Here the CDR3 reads CASSFYTDEQYF. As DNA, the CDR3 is TGTGCCAGCAGCTTCTACACGGACGAGCAGTACTTC.

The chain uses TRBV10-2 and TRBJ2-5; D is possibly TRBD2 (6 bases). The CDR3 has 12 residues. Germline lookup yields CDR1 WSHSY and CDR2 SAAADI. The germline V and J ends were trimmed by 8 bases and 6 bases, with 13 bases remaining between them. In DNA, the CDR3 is TGCGCCAGCGGGGGACTGTTTAAGACCCAGTACTTC. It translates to CASGGLFKTQYF.

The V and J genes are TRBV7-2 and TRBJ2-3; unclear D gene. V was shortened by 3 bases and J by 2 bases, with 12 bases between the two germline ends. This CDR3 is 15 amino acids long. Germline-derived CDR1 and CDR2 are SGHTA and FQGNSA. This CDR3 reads CASSFFSLTTDTQYF. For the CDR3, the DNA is TGTGCCAGCAGCTTCTTCAGTCTCACCACAGATACGCAGTATTTT.

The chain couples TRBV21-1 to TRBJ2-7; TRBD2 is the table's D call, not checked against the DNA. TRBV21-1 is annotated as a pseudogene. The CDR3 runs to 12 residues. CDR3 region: CASREGLYEQYF. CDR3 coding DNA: TGTGCCAGCAGGGAGGGACTCTACGAGCAGTACTTC.

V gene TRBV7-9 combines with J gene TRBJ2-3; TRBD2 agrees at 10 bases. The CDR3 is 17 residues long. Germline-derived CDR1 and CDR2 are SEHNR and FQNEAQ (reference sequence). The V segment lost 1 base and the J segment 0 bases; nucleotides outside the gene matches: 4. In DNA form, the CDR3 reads TGTGCCAGCAGCTTAGGGACTAGCGGACCTAGCACAGATACGCAGTATTTT. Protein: CASSLGTSGPSTDTQYF.

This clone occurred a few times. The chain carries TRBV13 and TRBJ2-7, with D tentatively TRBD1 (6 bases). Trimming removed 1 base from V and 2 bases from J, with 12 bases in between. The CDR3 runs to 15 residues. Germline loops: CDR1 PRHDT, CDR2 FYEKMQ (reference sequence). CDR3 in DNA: TGTGCCAGCAGCTTAGAGGGGGACACTACCTACGAGCAGTACTTC. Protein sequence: CASSLEGDTTYEQYF.

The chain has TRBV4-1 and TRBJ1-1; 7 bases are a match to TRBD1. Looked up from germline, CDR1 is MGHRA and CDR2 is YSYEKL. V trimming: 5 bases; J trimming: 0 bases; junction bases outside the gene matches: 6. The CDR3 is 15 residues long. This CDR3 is CASSALRGLNTEAFF. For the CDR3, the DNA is TGCGCCAGCAGCGCGCTTAGGGGGCTGAACACTGAAGCTTTCTTT.

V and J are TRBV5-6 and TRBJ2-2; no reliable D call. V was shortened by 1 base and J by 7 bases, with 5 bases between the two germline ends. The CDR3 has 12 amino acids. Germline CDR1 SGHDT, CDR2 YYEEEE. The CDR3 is CASSLFGGELFF. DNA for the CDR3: TGTGCCAGCAGCTTGTTCGGCGGGGAGCTGTTTTTT. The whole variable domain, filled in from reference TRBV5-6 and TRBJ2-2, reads DAGVTQSPTHLIKTRGQQVTLRCSPKSGHDTVSWYQQALGQGPQFIFQYYEEEERQRGNFPDRFSGHQFPNYSSELNVNALLLGDSALYLCASSLFGGELFFGEGSRLTVL.

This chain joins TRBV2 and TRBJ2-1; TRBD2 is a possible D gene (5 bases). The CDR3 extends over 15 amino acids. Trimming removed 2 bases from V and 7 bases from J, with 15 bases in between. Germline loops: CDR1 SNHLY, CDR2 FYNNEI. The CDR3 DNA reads TGTGCCAGCAGTGAATTTAGCAGGAGGTCGAATGAGCAGTTCTTC. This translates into CASSEFSRRSNEQFF.

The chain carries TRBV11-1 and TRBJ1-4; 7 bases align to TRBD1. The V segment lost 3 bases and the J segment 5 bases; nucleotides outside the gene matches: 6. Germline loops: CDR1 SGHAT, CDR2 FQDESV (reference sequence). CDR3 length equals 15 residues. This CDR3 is CASSFRQGGNEKLFF. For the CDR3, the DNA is TGTGCCAGCAGCTTTCGACAGGGCGGGAATGAAAAACTGTTTTTT.

The CDR3 protein is CASSEGFLLTQYF. As DNA, the CDR3 is TGTGCCAGCAGTGAGGGTTTTTTGTTGACCCAGTACTTC. This chain links TRBV2 with TRBJ2-5; D is undetermined. Trimming removed 3 bases at V and 7 bases at J, with 12 bases between. The germline V gene encodes CDR1 SNHLY and CDR2 FYNNEI. This CDR3 contains 13 residues.

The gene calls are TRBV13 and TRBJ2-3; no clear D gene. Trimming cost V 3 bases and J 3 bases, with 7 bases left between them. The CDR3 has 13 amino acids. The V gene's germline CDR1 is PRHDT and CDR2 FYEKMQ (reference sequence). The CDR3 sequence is CASSFRFTDTQYF. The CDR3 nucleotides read TGTGCCAGCAGCTTCCGGTTTACAGATACGCAGTATTTT.